This TCR beta chain appears in the sequencing data of a study of shared clonotypes between healthy human individuals. With 4 bases removed from V and 0 bases from J, the gap between germline ends came to 12 bases. The CDR3 extends over 15 amino acids. CDR1 SNHLY and CDR2 FYNNEI come from the germline V gene. In the case of this clone: Its specificity is not known. Different DNA sequences within this sample yield the same CDR3.

Study findings and constraints: Tissue TCR repertoires likely differ from these blood-only repertoires.

Measured with immunoSEQ multiplex PCR; TCRdb has only the in-frame clones, and not every one. The sample lists 2 million to 2.5 million clones, under 97% occurring once. The sample consisted of naive CD4+ T cells sorted from blood. Sample subset: CD45RA+ positively selected. The chain has TRBV2 and TRBJ1-1, with a weak D call TRBD1 (5 bases). This TCR was sampled from a man aged 18 to 29 in good health. The CDR3 sequence is CASSGGGTLNTEAFF. The CDR3, as DNA: TGTGCCAGCAGTGGGGGCGGGACCCTGAACACTGAAGCTTTCTTT.